Below, one T cell receptor beta chain is given with its context. What it binds is unknown. TCRdb re-called the RACE reads with MiXCR, one entry per CDR3 protein. The top ten hold roughly 3.5% of the sample, which has roughly 100,000 distinct CDR3 sequences, roughly a tenth seen once. Time point indicated: pre-sensitization, week 0. Treatment specified: therapeutic diphenylcyclopropenone sensitization with weekly scalp DPC. This record comes from a study of human T cells and chemical hapten exposure. Study background: Small pooled library volume differences mainly caused per-sample TCR yield variation. Study findings and constraints: A positive correlation with patch test score was found for PT1 expanded TCR counts. Every donor had alopecia, and their immune response may therefore differ from healthy people's. Following DPC sensitization, TCRs present above 1 in 1000 frequency showed no change.

The junction had 10 bases not matched to a gene; V was cut back by 4 bases and J by 3 bases. Per the germline V gene, CDR1 is KGHDR and CDR2 is SFDVKD. The CDR3 covers 16 residues. This chain connects TRBV24-1 to TRBJ2-7; 8 bases fit TRBD1. The sample consisted of whole blood, taken in connection with sensitization to the hapten diphenylcyclopropenone (DPC). The clonotype comes from a woman aged 40 to 50 with alopecia areata. Some clones in this sample may be carry-over from other donors' samples. CDR3 in amino acids: CATSDSGTGRLYEQYF. Written as DNA, the CDR3 is TGTGCCACCAGTGACAGTGGGACAGGTCGGCTCTACGAGCAGTACTTC.